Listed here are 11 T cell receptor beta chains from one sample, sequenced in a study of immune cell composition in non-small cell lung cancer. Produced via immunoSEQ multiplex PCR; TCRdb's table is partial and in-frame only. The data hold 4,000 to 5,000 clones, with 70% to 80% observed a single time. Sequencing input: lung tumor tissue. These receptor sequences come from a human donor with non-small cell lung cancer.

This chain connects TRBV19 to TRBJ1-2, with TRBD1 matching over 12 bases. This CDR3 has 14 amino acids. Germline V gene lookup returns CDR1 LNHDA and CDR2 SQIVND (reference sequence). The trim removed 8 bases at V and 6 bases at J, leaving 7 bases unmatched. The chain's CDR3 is CASYGTGGSHGYTF. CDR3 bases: TGTGCCAGTTACGGGACAGGGGGCAGTCATGGCTACACCTTC.

CDR3 DNA sequence: TGCAGTGCTAGAGAGACAGGGCCAGCTTTCTTT. Encoded protein: CSARETGPAFF. The chain is built from TRBV20-1 and TRBJ1-1; 7 bases agree with TRBD1. Germline CDR1 and CDR2: DFQATT and SNEGSKA (reference sequence). CDR3 length equals 11 residues. The trim removed 0 bases at V and 10 bases at J, leaving 2 bases unmatched.

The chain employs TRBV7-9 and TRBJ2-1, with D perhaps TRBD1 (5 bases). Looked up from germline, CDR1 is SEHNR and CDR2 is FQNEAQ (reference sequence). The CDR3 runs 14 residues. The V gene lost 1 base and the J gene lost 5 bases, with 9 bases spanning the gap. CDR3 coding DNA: TGTGCCAGCAGCTTAGATGGACATCACAATGAGCAGTTCTTC. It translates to CASSLDGHHNEQFF. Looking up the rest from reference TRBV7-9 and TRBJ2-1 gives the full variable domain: DTGVSQNPRHKITKRGQNVTFRCDPISEHNRLYWYRQTLGQGPEFLTYFQNEAQLEKSRLLSDRFSAERPKGSFSTLEIQRTEQGDSAMYLCASSLDGHHNEQFFGPGTRLTVL.

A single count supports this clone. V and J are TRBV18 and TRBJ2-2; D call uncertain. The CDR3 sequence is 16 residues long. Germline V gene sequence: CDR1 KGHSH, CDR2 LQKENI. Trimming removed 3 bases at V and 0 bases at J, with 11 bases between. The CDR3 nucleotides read TGTGCCAGCTCACCGATGACAATATCGAACACCGGGGAGCTGTTTTTT. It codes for CASSPMTISNTGELFF.

The CDR3 spells CAWSVPGIGNEKLFF. The CDR3 DNA reads TGTGCCTGGAGTGTACCAGGGATCGGTAATGAAAAACTGTTTTTT. V is TRBV30 and J is TRBJ1-4; D may be TRBD1 (5 bases). The CDR3 is made up of 15 amino acids. V lost 0 bases to trimming and J lost 4 bases, with 12 bases between them. CDR1 is GTSNPN, CDR2 SVGIG, per germline (reference sequence). Complete variable domain (other parts from reference TRBV30 and TRBJ1-4): SQTIHQWPATLVQPVGSPLSLECTVEGTSNPNLYWYRQAAGRGLQLLFYSVGIGQISSEVPQNLSASRPQDRQFILSSKKLLLSDSGFYLCAWSVPGIGNEKLFFGSGTQLSVL.

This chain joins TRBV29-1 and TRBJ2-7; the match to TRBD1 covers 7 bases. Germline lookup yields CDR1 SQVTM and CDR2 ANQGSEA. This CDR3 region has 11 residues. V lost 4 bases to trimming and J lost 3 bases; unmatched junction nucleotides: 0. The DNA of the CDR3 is TGCAGCGTTGCAGGGGGCTACGAGCAGTACTTC. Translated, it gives CSVAGGYEQYF.

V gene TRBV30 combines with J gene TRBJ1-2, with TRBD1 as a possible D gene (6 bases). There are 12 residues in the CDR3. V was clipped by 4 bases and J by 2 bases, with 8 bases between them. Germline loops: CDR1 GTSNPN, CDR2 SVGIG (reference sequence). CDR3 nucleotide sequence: TGTGCCTGGAAGGGGGGGAACTATGGCTACACCTTC. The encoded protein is CAWKGGNYGYTF.

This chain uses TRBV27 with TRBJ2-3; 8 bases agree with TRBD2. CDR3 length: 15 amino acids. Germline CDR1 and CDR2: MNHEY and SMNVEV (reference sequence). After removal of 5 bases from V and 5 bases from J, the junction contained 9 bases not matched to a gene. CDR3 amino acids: CASSTGLREGDTQYF. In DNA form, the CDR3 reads TGTGCCAGCAGTACGGGACTTCGGGAGGGAGATACGCAGTATTTT.

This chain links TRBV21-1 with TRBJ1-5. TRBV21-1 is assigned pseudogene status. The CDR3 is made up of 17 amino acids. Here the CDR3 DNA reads TGTGCCAGCAGCAAATCAATTGGGAGGCCCGTGGGGCAGCCCCAGCATTTT. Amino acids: CASSKSIGRPVGQPQHF.

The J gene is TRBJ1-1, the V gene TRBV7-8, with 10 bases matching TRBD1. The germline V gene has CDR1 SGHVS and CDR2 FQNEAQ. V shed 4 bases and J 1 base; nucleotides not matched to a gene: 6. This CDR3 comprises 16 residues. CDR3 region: CASSSRRDRGNTEAFF. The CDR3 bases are TGTGCCAGCAGCTCAAGACGGGACAGGGGGAACACTGAAGCTTTCTTT. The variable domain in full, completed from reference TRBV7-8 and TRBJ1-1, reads GAGVSQSPRYKVAKRGQDVALRCDPISGHVSLFWYQQALGQGPEFLTYFQNEAQLDKSGLPSDRFFAERPEGSVSTLKIQRTQQEDSAVYLCASSSRRDRGNTEAFFGQGTRLTVV.

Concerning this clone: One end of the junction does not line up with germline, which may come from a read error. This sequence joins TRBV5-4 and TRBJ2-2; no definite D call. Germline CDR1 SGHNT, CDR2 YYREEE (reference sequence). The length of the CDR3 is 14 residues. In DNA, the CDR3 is TGTGCCGGCAGCTTAACGGGGAACACCGGGGAGCTGTTTTTT. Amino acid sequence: CAGSLTGNTGELFF.